The present TCR beta chain was sequenced within a study of T cell responses to AZD1222 COVID-19 vaccine. About this clone itself: The antigen is unknown.

TCRdb keeps only in-frame clones here, not all; method: immunoSEQ multiplex PCR. The table lists some 170,000 clones, about 90% of them singletons, with roughly 4.3% in the top ten. General study findings and limits: Clonal diversity was possibly underestimated, and white British individuals and females predominated among donors. Seropositivity was recorded at baseline in only a handful of AZD1222 recipients. No day 14 peak samples; only post-peak repertoires were characterized. Epitopes outside B.1.351 and B.1.1.7 mutated regions reportedly drew nearly half of spike TCRs.

The sample was peripheral blood, taken on day 0 of MenACWY control vaccination. This receptor was identified in an adult in good health.

In DNA form, the CDR3 reads TGTGCCAGCAGCCCCGTTCCAATCTACGAGCAGTACTTC. Residues: CASSPVPIYEQYF. V is TRBV7-2 and J is TRBJ2-7; D ambiguous. There are 13 residues in the CDR3. Germline V lookup: CDR1 SGHTA, CDR2 FQGNSA. V gave up 5 bases and J gave up 3 bases, with 11 bases separating them.